This TCR beta chain is drawn from a study of T cells in Graves' hyperthyroidism and ophthalmopathy. This clonotype was counted many times. There were TCR beta CDR3 regions amplified from RNA transcripts. The TCR CDR3 first-round RT-PCR relied on the HTBI primer set. Using its own MiXCR run on the multiplex PCR reads, TCRdb lists one record per CDR3 protein. The repertoire holds roughly 530,000 distinct CDR3 sequences, 17% seen once, with approximately 15% in the top ten. The CDR3 is 13 amino acids. V was pared by 7 bases and J by 5 bases, with 4 bases of the junction left unmatched. Germline V CDR1 and CDR2: SGHRS, YFSETQ.

Material for sequencing was blood. The J gene is TRBJ1-1, the V gene TRBV5-1; TRBD1 matches 11 bases. The TCR originated in a young woman with Graves' ophthalmopathy. The CDR3 is CASGGQGGTEAFF. For the CDR3, the DNA is TGCGCCAGCGGGGGACAGGGGGGTACTGAAGCTTTCTTT. The full variable domain, rest sourced from reference TRBV5-1 and TRBJ1-1, is KAGVTQTPRYLIKTRGQQVTLSCSPISGHRSVSWYQQTPGQGLQFLFEYFSETQRNKGNFPGRFSGRQFSNSRSEMNVSTLELGDSALYLCASGGQGGTEAFFGQGTRLTVV.